The TCR beta chain described here comes from a study of T cell changes during pregnancy in multiple sclerosis. The protocol was immunoSEQ multiplex PCR, while the TCRdb copy is restricted to in-frame clones and leaves out a portion. This sample carries some 99,000 clones, 90% to 95% of them seen once, and the ten largest clones take less than 2.5%. J was trimmed by 4 bases and V by 5 bases; bases with no gene match: 6. The CDR3 has 15 amino acids. CDR1 and CDR2 from the germline V gene are SEHNR and FQNEAQ (reference sequence). This clone was detected only once. This sequence joins TRBV7-9 and TRBJ2-2; 8 nucleotides match TRBD1. The receptor comes from a female donor in good health, enrolled as a control in a pregnancy study. Here the sequenced sample was peripheral blood, taken after pregnancy. CDR3 sequence reads: CASSRTGTATGELFF. CDR3 in DNA: TGTGCCAGCAGCCGGACAGGGACCGCCACCGGGGAGCTGTTTTTT.